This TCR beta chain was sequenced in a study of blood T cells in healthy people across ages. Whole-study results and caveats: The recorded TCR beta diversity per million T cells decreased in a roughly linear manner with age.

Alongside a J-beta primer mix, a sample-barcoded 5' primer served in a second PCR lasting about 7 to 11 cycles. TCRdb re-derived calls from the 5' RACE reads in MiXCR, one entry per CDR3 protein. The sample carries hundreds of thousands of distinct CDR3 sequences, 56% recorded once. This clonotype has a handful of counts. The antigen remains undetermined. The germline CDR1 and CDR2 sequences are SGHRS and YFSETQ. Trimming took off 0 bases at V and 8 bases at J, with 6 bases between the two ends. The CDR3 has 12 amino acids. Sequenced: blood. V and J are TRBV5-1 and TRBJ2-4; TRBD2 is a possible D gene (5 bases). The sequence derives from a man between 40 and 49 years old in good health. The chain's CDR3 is CASSLAGDIQYF. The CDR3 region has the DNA TGCGCCAGCAGCTTGGCCGGGGACATTCAGTACTTC.